The next 11 T cell receptor beta chains were all read from a single sample in a study of graft-versus-host responses after intestinal transplantation. Only in-frame clones appear in the TCRdb table, and some are missing; sequencing was by immunoSEQ multiplex PCR. The sample lists over 15,000 clones, over 70% occurring once. Sample: PBMCs, taken 14 days after transplant. The receptor source for this set is a human patient who received an intestinal transplant, so some T cells may come from the graft donor.

The gene calls are TRBV1 and TRBJ2-4; no DNA check was done on the table's D call, TRBD2. TRBV1 is marked as a pseudogene. This CDR3 region has 20 residues. The CDR3 protein is CTSSQDQAASGGRAKNIQYF. The DNA for the CDR3 is TGCACCAGCAGCCAAGATCAGGCGGCTAGCGGGGGGAGAGCCAAAAACATTCAGTACTTC.

The V gene is TRBV15, the J gene TRBJ2-7, with D tentatively TRBD2 (6 bases). With 1 base removed from V and 2 bases from J, the gap between germline ends came to 15 bases. Germline-derived CDR1 and CDR2 are LNHNV and YYDKDF (reference sequence). The CDR3 consists of 16 residues. The chain's CDR3 is CATSRGAGGVTYEQYF. Here the CDR3 DNA reads TGTGCCACCAGCAGAGGGGCGGGCGGGGTAACCTACGAGCAGTACTTC.

The V gene is TRBV5-1, the J gene TRBJ2-1; D is undetermined. This CDR3 is 12 amino acids long. Germline assignment: CDR1 SGHRS and CDR2 YFSETQ. Deletions cut 0 bases from V and 6 bases from J, with 4 bases between. The CDR3 DNA follows: TGCGCCAGCAGCTTGGGAGGCAATGAGCAGTTCTTC. Translation: CASSLGGNEQFF. Looking up the rest from reference TRBV5-1 and TRBJ2-1 gives the full variable domain: KAGVTQTPRYLIKTRGQQVTLSCSPISGHRSVSWYQQTPGQGLQFLFEYFSETQRNKGNFPGRFSGRQFSNSRSEMNVSTLELGDSALYLCASSLGGNEQFFGPGTRLTVL.

This clone was observed a single time. The CDR3 loop is CASSFYVGGPWDEQFF. CDR3 bases: TGTGCCAGCAGCTTTTACGTGGGAGGGCCTTGGGATGAGCAGTTCTTC. The gene calls are TRBV7-9 and TRBJ2-1; 7 bases agree with TRBD2. After removal of 3 bases from V and 8 bases from J, the junction contained 13 bases not matched to a gene. Germline V lookup: CDR1 SEHNR, CDR2 FQNEAQ (reference sequence). The CDR3 is 16 amino acids.

This rearrangement joins TRBV30 to TRBJ2-7, with TRBD2 as a possible D gene (5 bases). This CDR3 is built from 13 residues. Trimming pared 2 bases from V and 1 base from J, leaving 9 bases between. Germline V gives CDR1 GTSNPN, CDR2 SVGIG (reference sequence). Written as DNA, the CDR3 is TGTGCCTGGAGTACCCCGGGGTCCTACGAGCAGTACTTC. Amino acids: CAWSTPGSYEQYF.

This clone was seen once. The chain links TRBV7-3 to TRBJ2-1; D may be TRBD2 (6 bases). Trimming took off 0 bases at V and 1 base at J, with 16 bases between the two ends. The CDR3 is made up of 18 amino acids. Germline V CDR1 and CDR2: SGHTA, FQGTGA. The chain's CDR3 is CASSLTVTGTSSYNEQFF. CDR3 nucleotide sequence: TGTGCCAGCAGCTTAACAGTTACGGGGACTTCTTCCTACAATGAGCAGTTCTTC.

There are a few counts of this clone. The V call is TRBV2, the J call TRBJ2-2; possible D gene TRBD1, 5 bases. Germline loops: CDR1 SNHLY, CDR2 FYNNEI. The CDR3 covers 11 residues. Deletions cut 11 bases from V and 6 bases from J, with 10 bases between. The CDR3 DNA reads as TGTGCCGGCTCGACAGCCGGGGAGCTGTTTTTT. It codes for CAGSTAGELFF.

V usage is TRBV6-6 and J usage is TRBJ2-5; D not resolved. This CDR3 is 14 amino acids long. Germline CDR1 MNHNY, CDR2 SVGAGI (reference sequence). The V gene lost 2 bases and the J gene lost 4 bases, with 11 bases spanning the gap. Here the CDR3 reads CASSYRVGRETQYF. DNA for the CDR3: TGTGCCAGCAGTTACCGGGTAGGCAGAGAGACCCAGTACTTC.

The chain couples TRBV10-2 to TRBJ2-5; D unclear. Looked up from germline, CDR1 is WSHSY and CDR2 is SAAADI. CDR3 length equals 14 residues. Trimming removed 2 bases at V and 1 base at J, with 8 bases between. This chain's CDR3 is CASSEPEAQETQYF. CDR3 DNA: TGCGCCAGCAGTGAGCCCGAAGCCCAAGAGACCCAGTACTTC.

In DNA, the CDR3 is TGCGCCAGCAGCTTGGAAGCAGCGAGCTATGGCTACACCTTC. As protein: CASSLEAASYGYTF. The V and J genes are TRBV5-1 and TRBJ1-2; no firm D call. The CDR3 totals 14 residues. CDR1 is SGHRS and CDR2 is YFSETQ in the germline V gene. Trimming shortened V by 0 bases and J by 4 bases, and 10 bases separated the two germline ends.

The chain uses TRBV2 and TRBJ2-1; no definite D call. CDR1 is SNHLY and CDR2 is FYNNEI in the germline V gene. The CDR3 runs 14 residues. Trimming took off 7 bases at V and 5 bases at J, with 15 bases between the two ends. The DNA of the CDR3 is TGTGCCAGCATGGGATTTGCGAGGAACAATGAGCAGTTCTTC. It specifies CASMGFARNNEQFF.